This T cell receptor beta chain emerged from a study of low-dose radiotherapy and immunotherapy resistance in tumors. As for the study in general: For Cohort 1, fractions of 0.5 Gy were given every 2 weeks, reaching 6.5 Gy overall. With cycle 1 day 1 as the start, patients took oral aspirin 300 mg daily for four cycles.

For this clonotype: The junction and the germline gene differ at one end; a read error may be behind it.

Both TCRalpha and TCRbeta chains were reverse transcribed with V-gene-specific primers. TCR amplification involved about 19 PCR cycles with a constant-region primer and V-primer adapter. The mRNA that was isolated underwent amplification by in vitro transcription. TCRdb reprocessed the reads via MiXCR and lists one record per CDR3 protein. The data contain fewer than 8,000 distinct CDR3 sequences, under 75% of them singletons. Tumors of eligible patients were advanced, solid and lacking tumor-infiltrating lymphocytes. This CDR3 is built from 15 residues. The V gene is TRBV5-3, the J gene TRBJ2-1, with a tentative D call TRBD2 (6 bases). TRBV5-3 counts as an open reading frame of uncertain function. The sequence derives from a human donor with advanced metastatic prostate, ovarian, gallbladder or colorectal cancer (not recorded which). This table probably holds off-target reads from a library built for another chain. CDR3 in amino acids: CASTQQPGEKDEQFF. The DNA of the CDR3 is TGCGCCAGCACCCAGCAACCGGGGGAAAAGGATGAGCAGTTCTTC.